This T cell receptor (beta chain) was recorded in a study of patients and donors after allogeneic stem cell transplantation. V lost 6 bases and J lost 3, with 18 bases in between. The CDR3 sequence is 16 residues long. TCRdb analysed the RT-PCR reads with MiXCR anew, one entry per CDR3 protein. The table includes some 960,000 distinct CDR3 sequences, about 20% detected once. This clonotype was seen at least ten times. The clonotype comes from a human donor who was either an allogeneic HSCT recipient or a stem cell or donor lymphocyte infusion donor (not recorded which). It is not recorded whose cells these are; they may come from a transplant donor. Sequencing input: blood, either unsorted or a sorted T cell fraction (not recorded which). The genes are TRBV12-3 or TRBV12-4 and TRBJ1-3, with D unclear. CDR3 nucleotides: TGTGCCAGCAGCCGAGACACCCGTCTTCGTGGAAACACCATATATTTT. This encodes CASSRDTRLRGNTIYF.